This T cell receptor beta chain was recorded in a study of low-dose radiotherapy and immunotherapy resistance in tumors. In the study overall: Patients received cyclophosphamide 200 mg/m2 intravenously every two weeks, the day before radiation-immunotherapy.

Covering alpha and beta chains, TRAV- and TRBV-specific primers were used for the first-strand cDNA. TCRs were put through roughly 20 PCR cycles of amplification with Phusion. A constant-region primer and the V-primer adapter served as the primer pair. It was by in vitro transcription that isolated mRNA was amplified. One entry per CDR3 protein results from TCRdb running MiXCR on the reads. This table holds 70,000 to 95,000 distinct CDR3 sequences, 15% to 20% found once. Time point specified: before trial treatment. Germline V gene lookup returns CDR1 SNHLY and CDR2 FYNNEI. The ends lost 3 bases at V and 6 bases at J; junction bases unmatched: 9. The CDR3 has 16 amino acids.

Sequencing was performed on PBMCs, taken before treatment. The chain couples TRBV2 to TRBJ1-5, with TRBD1 identical over 9 bases. This TCR was sampled from a male donor with prostate cancer. CDR3 sequence: CASSDGRDREGQPQHF. CDR3 sequence (DNA): TGTGCCAGCAGTGACGGAAGGGACAGGGAGGGTCAGCCCCAGCATTTT.